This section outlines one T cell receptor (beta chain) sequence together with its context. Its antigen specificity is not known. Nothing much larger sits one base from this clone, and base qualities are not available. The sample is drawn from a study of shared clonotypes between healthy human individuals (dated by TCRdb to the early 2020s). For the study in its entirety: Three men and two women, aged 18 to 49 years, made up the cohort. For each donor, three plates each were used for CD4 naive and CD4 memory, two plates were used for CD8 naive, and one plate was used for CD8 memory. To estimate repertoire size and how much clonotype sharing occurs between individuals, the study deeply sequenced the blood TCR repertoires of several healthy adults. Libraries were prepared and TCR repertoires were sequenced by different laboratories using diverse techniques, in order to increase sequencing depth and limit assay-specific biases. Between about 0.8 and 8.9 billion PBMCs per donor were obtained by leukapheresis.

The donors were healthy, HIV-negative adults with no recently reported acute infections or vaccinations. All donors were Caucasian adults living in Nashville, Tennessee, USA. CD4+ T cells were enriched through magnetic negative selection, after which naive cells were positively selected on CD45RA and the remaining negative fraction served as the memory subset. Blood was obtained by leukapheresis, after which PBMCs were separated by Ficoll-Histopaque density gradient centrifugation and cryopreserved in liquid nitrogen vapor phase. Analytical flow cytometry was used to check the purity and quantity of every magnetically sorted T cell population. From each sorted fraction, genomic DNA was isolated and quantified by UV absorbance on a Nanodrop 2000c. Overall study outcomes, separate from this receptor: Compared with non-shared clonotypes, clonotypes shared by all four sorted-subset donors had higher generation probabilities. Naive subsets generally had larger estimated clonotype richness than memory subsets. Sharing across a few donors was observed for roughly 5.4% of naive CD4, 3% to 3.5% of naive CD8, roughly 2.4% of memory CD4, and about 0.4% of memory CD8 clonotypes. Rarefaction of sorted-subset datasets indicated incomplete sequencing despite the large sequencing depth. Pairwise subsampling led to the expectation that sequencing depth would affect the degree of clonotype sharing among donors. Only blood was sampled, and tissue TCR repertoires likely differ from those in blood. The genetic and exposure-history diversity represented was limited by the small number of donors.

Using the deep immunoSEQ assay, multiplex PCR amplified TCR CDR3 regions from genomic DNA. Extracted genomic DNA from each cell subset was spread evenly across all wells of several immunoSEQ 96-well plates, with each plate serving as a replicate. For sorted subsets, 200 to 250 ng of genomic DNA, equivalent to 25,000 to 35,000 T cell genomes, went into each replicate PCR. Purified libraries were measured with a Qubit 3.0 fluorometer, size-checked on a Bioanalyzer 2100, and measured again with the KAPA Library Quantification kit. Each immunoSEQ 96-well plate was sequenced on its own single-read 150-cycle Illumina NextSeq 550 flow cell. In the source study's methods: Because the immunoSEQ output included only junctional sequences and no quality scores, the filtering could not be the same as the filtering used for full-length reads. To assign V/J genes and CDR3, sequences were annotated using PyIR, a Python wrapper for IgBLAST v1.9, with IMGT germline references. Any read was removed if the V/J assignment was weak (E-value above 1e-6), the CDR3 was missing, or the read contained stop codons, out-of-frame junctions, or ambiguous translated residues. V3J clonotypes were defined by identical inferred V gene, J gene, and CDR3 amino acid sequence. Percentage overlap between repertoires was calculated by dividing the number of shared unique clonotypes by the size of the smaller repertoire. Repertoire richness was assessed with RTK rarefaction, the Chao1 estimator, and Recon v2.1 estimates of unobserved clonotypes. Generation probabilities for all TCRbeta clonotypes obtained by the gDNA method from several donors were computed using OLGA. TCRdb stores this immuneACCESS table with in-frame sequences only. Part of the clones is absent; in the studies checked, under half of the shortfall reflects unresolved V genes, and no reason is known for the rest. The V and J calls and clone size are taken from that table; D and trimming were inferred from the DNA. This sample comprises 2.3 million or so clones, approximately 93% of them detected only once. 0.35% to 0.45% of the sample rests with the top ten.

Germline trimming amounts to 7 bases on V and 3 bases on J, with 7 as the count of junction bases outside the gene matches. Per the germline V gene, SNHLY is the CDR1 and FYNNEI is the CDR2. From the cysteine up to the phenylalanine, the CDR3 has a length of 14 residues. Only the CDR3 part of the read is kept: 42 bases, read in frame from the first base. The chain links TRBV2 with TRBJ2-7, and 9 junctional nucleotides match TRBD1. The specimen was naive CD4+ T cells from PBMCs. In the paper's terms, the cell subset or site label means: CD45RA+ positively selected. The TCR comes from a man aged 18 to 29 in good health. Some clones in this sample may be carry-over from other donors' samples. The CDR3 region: CASNRDRVRYEQYF. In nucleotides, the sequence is TGTGCCAGCAACAGGGACAGGGTACGCTACGAGCAGTACTTC.